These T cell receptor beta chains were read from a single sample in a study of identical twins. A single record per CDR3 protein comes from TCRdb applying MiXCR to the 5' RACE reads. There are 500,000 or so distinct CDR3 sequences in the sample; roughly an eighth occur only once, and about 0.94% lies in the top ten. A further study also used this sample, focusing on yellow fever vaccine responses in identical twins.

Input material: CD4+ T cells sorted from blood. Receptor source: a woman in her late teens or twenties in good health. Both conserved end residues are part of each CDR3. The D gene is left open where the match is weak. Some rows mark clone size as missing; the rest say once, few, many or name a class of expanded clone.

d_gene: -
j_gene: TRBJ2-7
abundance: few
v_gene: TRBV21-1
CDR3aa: CASKLNRQGRSYEQYF
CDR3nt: TGTGCCAGCAAACTCAACCGACAGGGTCGGTCCTACGAGCAGTACTTC

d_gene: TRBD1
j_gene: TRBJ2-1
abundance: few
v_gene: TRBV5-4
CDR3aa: CASSTSGQGLNEQFF
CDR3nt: TGTGCCAGCAGCACGAGCGGACAGGGGTTAAATGAGCAGTTCTTC

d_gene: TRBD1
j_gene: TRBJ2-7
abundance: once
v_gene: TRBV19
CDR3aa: CASLSDRADEQYF
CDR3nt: TGTGCCAGCTTGAGTGACAGGGCCGACGAGCAGTACTTC

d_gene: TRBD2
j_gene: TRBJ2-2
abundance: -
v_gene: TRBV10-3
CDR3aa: CAIKGTSGGTGELFF
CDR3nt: TGTGCCATCAAGGGGACTAGCGGGGGTACCGGGGAGCTGTTTTTT

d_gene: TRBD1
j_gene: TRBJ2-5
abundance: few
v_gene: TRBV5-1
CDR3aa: CASSKQGAMETQYF
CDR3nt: TGCGCCAGCAGCAAACAGGGGGCAATGGAGACCCAGTACTTC

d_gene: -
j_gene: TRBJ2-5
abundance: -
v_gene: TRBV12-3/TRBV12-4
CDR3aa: CASSRIGLQETQYF
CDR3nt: TGTGCCAGCAGCCGGATCGGGTTACAAGAGACCCAGTACTTC

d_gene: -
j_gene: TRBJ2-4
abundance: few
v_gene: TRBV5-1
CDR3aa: CASSLELATTGKNIQYF
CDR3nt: TGCGCCAGCAGCTTGGAGCTAGCGACTACGGGGAAAAACATTCAGTACTTC

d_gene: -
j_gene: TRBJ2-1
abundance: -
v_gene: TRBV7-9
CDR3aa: CARTGTASNEQFF
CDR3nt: TGTGCCAGAACCGGGACGGCCAGCAATGAGCAGTTCTTC

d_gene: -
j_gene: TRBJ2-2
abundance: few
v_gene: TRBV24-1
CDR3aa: CATRPDGDTGELFF
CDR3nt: TGTGCCACGCGACCTGACGGGGACACCGGGGAGCTGTTTTTT

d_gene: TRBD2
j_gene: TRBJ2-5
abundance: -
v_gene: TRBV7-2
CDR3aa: CASSLGSGLAGLETQYF
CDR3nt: TGTGCCAGCAGCTTAGGTTCAGGACTAGCGGGATTGGAGACCCAGTACTTC

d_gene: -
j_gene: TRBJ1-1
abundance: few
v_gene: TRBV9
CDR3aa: CASSLDQGKNTEAFF
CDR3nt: TGTGCCAGCAGTTTAGACCAGGGGAAGAACACTGAAGCTTTCTTT

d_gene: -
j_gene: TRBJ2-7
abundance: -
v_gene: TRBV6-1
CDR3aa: CASTQGSYEQYF
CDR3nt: TGTGCCAGCACCCAGGGCTCCTACGAGCAGTACTTC

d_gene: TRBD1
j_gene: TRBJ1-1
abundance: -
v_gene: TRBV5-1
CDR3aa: CASSFPGTGMKAFF
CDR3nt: TGCGCCAGCAGCTTCCCGGGGACAGGGATGAAAGCTTTCTTT

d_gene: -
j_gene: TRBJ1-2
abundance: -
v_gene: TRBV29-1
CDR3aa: CSAGSKGTYGYTF
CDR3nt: TGCAGCGCAGGATCGAAGGGCACCTATGGCTACACCTTC

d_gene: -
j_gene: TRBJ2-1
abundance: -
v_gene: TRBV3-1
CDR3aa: CASSQDGQRPYNEQFF
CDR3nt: TGTGCCAGCAGCCAAGATGGCCAGCGCCCCTACAATGAGCAGTTCTTC

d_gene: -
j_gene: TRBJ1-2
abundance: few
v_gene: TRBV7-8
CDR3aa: CASSLAYLGYGYTF
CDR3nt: TGTGCCAGCAGCTTAGCCTACCTTGGCTATGGCTACACCTTC

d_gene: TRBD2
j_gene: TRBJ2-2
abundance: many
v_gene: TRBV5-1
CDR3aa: CASRRSGRDTGELFF
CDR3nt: TGCGCCAGCAGAAGAAGCGGGAGAGACACCGGGGAGCTGTTTTTT

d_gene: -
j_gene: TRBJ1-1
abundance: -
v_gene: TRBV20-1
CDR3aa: CSATRGDTEAFF
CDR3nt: TGCAGTGCCACCCGGGGGGACACTGAAGCTTTCTTT

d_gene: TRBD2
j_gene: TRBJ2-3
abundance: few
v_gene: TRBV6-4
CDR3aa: CASSESGGRASDTQYF
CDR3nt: TGTGCCAGCAGTGAATCTGGCGGGAGGGCCTCGGATACGCAGTATTTT

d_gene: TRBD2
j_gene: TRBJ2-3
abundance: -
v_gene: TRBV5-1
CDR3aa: CASSGGLPRNDDIGTSTDTQYF
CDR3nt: TGCGCCAGCTCGGGGGGATTACCACGAAACGACGACATTGGGACTAGCACAGATACGCAGTATTTT

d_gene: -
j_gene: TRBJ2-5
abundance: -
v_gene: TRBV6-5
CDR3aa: CASSYHGGRETQYF
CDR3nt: TGTGCCAGCAGTTATCATGGGGGTCGAGAGACCCAGTACTTC

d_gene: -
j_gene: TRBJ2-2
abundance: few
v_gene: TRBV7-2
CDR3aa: CASSKLVGLGGELFF
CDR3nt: TGTGCCAGCAGCAAACTAGTTGGGTTAGGCGGGGAGCTGTTTTTT

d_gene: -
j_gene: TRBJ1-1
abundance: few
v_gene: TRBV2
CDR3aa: CASRGPQGMRTEAFF
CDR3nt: TGTGCCAGCCGCGGCCCGCAGGGAATGCGCACTGAAGCTTTCTTT

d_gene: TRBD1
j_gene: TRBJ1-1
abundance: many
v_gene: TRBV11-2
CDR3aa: CASSYAGTGGTEAFF
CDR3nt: TGTGCCAGCAGCTACGCCGGGACAGGGGGCACTGAAGCTTTCTTT

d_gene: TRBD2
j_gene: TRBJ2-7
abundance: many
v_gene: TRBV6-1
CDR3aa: CASRPGLADSYEQYF
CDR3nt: TGTGCCAGCAGGCCGGGACTAGCGGATTCCTACGAGCAGTACTTC

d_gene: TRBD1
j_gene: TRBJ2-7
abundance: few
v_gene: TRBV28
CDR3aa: CASLRTGPYEQYF
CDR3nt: TGTGCCAGTTTACGGACAGGGCCCTACGAGCAGTACTTC

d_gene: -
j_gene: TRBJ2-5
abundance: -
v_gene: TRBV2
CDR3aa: CASSVNRQETQYF
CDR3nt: TGTGCCAGCAGTGTAAACAGGCAAGAGACCCAGTACTTC

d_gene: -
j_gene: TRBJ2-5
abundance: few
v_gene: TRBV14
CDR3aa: CASSQLRDLKETQYF
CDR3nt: TGTGCCAGCAGCCAACTCCGGGACTTAAAAGAGACCCAGTACTTC

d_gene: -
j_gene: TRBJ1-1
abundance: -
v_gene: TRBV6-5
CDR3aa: CASSSGARSTEAFF
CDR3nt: TGTGCCAGCAGTTCGGGGGCGCGGAGCACTGAAGCTTTCTTT

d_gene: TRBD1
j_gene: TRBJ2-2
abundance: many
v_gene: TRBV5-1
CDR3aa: CASSLAPTGYPGELFF
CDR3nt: TGCGCCAGCAGCTTGGCCCCGACAGGGTATCCCGGGGAGCTGTTTTTT

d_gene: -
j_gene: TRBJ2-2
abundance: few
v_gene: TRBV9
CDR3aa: CASSVGQGELFF
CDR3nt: TGTGCCAGCAGCGTAGGACAGGGGGAGCTGTTTTTT

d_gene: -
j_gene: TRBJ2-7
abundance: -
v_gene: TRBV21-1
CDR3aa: CASSNIRSSCEQYF
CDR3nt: TGTGCCAGCAGCAACATACGTTCCTCTTGCGAGCAGTACTTC

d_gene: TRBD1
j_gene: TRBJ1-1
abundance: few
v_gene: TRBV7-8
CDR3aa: CASSSPDRDPSSVAFF
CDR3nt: TGTGCCAGCAGCTCACCTGACAGGGACCCCTCGTCGGTGGCTTTCTTT

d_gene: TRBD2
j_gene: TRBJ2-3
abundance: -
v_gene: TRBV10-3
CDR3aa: CAISERLAGYDTQYF
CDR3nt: TGTGCCATCAGTGAGAGACTAGCGGGTTATGATACGCAGTATTTT

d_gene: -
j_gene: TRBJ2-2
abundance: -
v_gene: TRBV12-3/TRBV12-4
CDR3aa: CAIRDKESTHTGELFF
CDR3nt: TGTGCCATCCGGGACAAAGAATCGACGCACACCGGGGAGCTGTTTTTT

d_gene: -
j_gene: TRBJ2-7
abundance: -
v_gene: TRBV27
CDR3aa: CASSISRLAYEQYF
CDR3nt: TGTGCCAGCAGCATATCTCGGCTGGCCTACGAGCAGTACTTC

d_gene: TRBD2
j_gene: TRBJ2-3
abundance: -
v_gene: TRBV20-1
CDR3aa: CSARELAGGGDTQYF
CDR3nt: TGCAGTGCTAGAGAACTAGCGGGAGGCGGAGATACGCAGTATTTT

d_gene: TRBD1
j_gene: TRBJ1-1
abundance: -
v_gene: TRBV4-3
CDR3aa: CASSRVGTGGTEAFF
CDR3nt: TGCGCCAGCAGCCGCGTTGGGACAGGGGGCACTGAAGCTTTCTTT

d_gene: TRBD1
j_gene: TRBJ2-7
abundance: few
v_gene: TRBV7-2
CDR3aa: CASSLVGTDPYEQYF
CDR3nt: TGTGCCAGCAGCTTAGTAGGGACAGATCCCTACGAGCAGTACTTC

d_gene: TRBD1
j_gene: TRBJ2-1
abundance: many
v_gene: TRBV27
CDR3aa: CATRGGGRYNEQFF
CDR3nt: TGTGCCACTCGAGGGGGCGGCCGCTACAATGAGCAGTTCTTC

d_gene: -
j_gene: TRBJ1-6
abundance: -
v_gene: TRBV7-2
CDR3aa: CASSSWGGADSPLHF
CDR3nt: TGTGCCAGCAGCTCCTGGGGGGGCGCCGATTCACCCCTCCACTTT